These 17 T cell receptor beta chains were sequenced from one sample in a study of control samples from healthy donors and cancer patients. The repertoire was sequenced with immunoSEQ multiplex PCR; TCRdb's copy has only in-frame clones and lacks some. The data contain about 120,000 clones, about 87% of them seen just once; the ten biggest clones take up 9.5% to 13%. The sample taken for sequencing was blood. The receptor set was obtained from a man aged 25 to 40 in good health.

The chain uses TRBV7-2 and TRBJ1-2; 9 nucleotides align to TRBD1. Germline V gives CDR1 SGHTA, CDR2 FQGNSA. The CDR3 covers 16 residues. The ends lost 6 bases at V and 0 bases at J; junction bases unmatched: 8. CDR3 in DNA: TGTGCCAGCAGTCTTGGACAGGGGCTAACTAACTATGGCTACACCTTC. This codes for CASSLGQGLTNYGYTF.

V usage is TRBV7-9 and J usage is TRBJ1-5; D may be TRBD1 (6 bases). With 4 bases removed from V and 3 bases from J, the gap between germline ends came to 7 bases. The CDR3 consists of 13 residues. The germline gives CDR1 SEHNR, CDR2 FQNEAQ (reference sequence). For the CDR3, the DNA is TGTGCCAGCAGCTGGGGGGCCAATCAGCCCCAGCATTTT. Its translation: CASSWGANQPQHF.

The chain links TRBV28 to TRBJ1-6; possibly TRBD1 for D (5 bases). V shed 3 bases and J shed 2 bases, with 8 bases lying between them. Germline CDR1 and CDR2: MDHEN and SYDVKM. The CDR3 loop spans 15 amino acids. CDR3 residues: CASSLGRTYNSPLHF. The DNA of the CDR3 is TGTGCCAGCAGTTTGGGGCGGACCTATAATTCACCCCTCCACTTT.

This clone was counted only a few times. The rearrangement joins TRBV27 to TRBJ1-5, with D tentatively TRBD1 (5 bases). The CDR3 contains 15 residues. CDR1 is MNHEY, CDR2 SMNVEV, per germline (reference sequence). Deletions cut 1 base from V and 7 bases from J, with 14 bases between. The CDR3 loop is CASSLFWGAQQPQHF. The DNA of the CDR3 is TGTGCCAGCAGTTTATTCTGGGGCGCGCAGCAGCCCCAGCATTTT.

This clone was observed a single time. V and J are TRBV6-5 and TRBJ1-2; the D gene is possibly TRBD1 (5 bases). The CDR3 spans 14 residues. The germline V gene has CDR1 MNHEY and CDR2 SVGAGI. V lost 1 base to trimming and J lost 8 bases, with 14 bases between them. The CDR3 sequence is CASSYLAGMRGYTF. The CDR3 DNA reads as TGTGCCAGCAGTTACTTGGCAGGGATGCGCGGCTACACCTTC.

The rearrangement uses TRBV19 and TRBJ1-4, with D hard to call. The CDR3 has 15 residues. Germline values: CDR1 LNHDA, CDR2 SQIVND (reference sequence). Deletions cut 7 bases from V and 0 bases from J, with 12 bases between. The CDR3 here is CASKTGIATNEKLFF. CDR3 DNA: TGTGCCAGTAAAACCGGGATTGCAACTAATGAAAAACTGTTTTTT.

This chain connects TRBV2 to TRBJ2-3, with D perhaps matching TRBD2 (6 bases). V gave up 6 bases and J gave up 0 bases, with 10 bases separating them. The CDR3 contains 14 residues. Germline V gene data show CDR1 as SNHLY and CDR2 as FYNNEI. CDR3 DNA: TGTGCCAGCAGAACCGGGACTAGCACAGATACGCAGTATTTT. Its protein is CASRTGTSTDTQYF.

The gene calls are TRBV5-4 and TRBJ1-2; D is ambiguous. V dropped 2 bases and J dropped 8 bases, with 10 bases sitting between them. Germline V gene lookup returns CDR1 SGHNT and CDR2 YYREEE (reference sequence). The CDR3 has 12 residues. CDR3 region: CASSLWYSGYTF. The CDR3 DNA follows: TGTGCCAGCAGCTTATGGTACTCAGGCTACACCTTC.

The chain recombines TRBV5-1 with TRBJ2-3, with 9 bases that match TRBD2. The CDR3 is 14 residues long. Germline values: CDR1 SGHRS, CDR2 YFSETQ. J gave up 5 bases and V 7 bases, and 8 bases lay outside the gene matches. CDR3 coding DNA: TGCGCCAGCCGGGCGGGGGGGCTCGGAGATACGCAGTATTTT. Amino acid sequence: CASRAGGLGDTQYF. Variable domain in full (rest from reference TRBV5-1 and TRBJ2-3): KAGVTQTPRYLIKTRGQQVTLSCSPISGHRSVSWYQQTPGQGLQFLFEYFSETQRNKGNFPGRFSGRQFSNSRSEMNVSTLELGDSALYLCASRAGGLGDTQYFGPGTRLTVL.

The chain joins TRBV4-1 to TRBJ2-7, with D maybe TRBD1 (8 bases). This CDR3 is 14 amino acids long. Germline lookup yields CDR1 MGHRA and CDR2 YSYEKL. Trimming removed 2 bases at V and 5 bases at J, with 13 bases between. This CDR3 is CASSQLQGGDEQYF. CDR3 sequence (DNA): TGCGCCAGCAGCCAACTACAGGGGGGGGACGAGCAGTACTTC.

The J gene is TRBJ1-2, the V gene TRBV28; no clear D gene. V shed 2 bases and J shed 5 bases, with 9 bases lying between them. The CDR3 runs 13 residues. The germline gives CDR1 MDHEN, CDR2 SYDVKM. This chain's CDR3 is CASSLGQGYGYTF. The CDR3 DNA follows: TGTGCCAGCAGTTTAGGTCAAGGGTATGGCTACACCTTC.

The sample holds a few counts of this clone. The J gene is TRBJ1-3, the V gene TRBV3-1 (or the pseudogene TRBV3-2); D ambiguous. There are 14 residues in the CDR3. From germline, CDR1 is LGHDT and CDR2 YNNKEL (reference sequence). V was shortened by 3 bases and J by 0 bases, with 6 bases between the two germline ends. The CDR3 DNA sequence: TGTGCCAGCAGCCATCGGAGCTCTGGAAACACCATATATTTT. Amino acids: CASSHRSSGNTIYF.

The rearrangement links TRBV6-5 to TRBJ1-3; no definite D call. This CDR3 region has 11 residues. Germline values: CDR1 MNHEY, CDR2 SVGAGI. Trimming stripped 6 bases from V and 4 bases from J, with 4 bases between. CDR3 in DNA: TGTGCCAGCAGACAGGGAAACACCATATATTTT. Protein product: CASRQGNTIYF.

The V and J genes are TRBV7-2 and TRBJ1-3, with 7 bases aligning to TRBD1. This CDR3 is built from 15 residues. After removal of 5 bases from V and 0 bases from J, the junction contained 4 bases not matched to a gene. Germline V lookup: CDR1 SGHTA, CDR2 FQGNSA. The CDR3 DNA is TGTGCCAGCAGCCCGACAGGGAACTCTGGAAACACCATATATTTT. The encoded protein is CASSPTGNSGNTIYF.

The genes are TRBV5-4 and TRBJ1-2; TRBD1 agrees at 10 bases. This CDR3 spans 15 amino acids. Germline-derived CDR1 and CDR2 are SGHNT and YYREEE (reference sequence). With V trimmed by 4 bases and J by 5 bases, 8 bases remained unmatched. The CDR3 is CASSLTRDRGYGYTF. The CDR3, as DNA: TGTGCCAGCAGCCTTACCCGGGACAGGGGATATGGCTACACCTTC.

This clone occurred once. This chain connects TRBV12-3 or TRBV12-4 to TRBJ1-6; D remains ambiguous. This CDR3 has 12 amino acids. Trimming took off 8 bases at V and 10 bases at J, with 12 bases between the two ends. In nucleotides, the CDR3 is TGTGCCAGCCGGCCTACACGATCACCCCTCCACTTT. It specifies CASRPTRSPLHF.

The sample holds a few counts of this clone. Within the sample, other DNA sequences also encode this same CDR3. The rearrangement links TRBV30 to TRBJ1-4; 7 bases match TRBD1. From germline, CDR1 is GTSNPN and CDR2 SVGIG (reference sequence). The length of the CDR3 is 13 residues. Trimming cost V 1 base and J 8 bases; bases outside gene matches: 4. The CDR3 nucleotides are TGTGCCTGGAGTGGACAGGGTCCCGAAAAACTGTTTTTT. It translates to CAWSGQGPEKLFF.